The 4 T cell receptor beta chains in this list originate from one sample, sequenced in a study of blood T cell repertoires in COVID-19. Some clones are missing from TCRdb's copy, which holds only in-frame ones; the method was immunoSEQ multiplex PCR. Of 75,000 to 95,000 clones detected, about 87% appear once; the ten largest clones hold roughly 1.2%. Sequencing input: peripheral blood. The receptors stem from a human donor in a cohort sampled during active COVID-19.

The chain combines TRBV7-9 with TRBJ1-1; TRBD1 matches at 7 bases. From germline, CDR1 is SEHNR and CDR2 FQNEAQ (reference sequence). The CDR3 sequence is 16 residues long. V shed 2 bases and J 1 base; nucleotides not matched to a gene: 7. This CDR3 is CASSLQGGGENTEAFF. CDR3 in DNA: TGTGCCAGCAGCTTACAGGGGGGCGGGGAGAACACTGAAGCTTTCTTT.

The V gene is TRBV3-1 (or the pseudogene TRBV3-2), the J gene TRBJ1-1; D may be TRBD1 (6 bases). The CDR3 sequence is 14 residues long. V was shortened by 4 bases and J by 4 bases, with 13 bases between the two germline ends. Looked up from germline, CDR1 is LGHDT and CDR2 is YNNKEL (reference sequence). The CDR3 region is CASSPIGTSTEAFF. In DNA, the CDR3 is TGTGCCAGCAGCCCCATTGGGACATCCACTGAAGCTTTCTTT.

In its sample, this clone was seen once. The rearrangement joins TRBV6-5 to TRBJ1-2; possible D gene TRBD1, 6 bases. The CDR3 consists of 16 residues. From germline, CDR1 is MNHEY and CDR2 SVGAGI. V shed 0 bases and J shed 6 bases, with 17 bases lying between them. The DNA of the CDR3 is TGTGCCAGCAGTTACTCGAAAATTGGGGGGGCCGATGGCTACACCTTC. Its translation: CASSYSKIGGADGYTF.

The chain uses TRBV28 and TRBJ1-1; 10 bases map to TRBD1. Germline assignment: CDR1 MDHEN and CDR2 SYDVKM. With 4 bases clipped from V and 0 bases from J, the junction kept 5 bases outside the gene matches. This CDR3 is 16 amino acids long. The DNA for the CDR3 is TGTGCCAGCAGTTCTCGGGACAGGGGCATGAACACTGAAGCTTTCTTT. It encodes CASSSRDRGMNTEAFF.